This T cell receptor (beta chain) is from a study of cytomegalovirus exposure and HLA in healthy donors (dated by TCRdb to about 2017). About the study as a whole: An earlier analysis of 587 of the donors reported approximately 280 Gb of sequence data and 90 million to 120 million unique TCR beta sequences obtained from 180 million or so T cells. An early release that covered some 630 HLA-typed donors contained 300 to 350 gigabases of sequencing data and tens of millions of unique TCR sequences. Of the roughly 410 genotyped donors, over 80% were placed in the genetic ancestry cluster associated with self-reported Caucasian donors. The study was designed to test whether signatures of past pathogen exposure could be identified by cataloging public T cell receptors. The study profiled the T cell repertoires of approximately 700 subjects by immunosequencing and related them to cytomegalovirus serostatus. In addition to the first cohort of several hundred subjects, a separate validation cohort of approximately 120 different subjects was used. To predict cytomegalovirus infection status, the study brought together high-throughput TCR immunosequencing, statistical association of individual TCRs with disease status, and machine learning. A later analysis re-analyzed previously published TCR beta repertoires from roughly 600 donors and added high-resolution HLA genotyping to study TCR occurrence patterns. Rather than using new phenotypic data, the later analysis identified candidate immune exposures from TCR beta sequences and from how often those sequences occurred across donors. In an earlier analysis of 500 to 650 of the donors, high-throughput TCR beta sequencing was used to judge whether each TCR beta V gene segment behaved as functional or pseudogenic. Alongside the repertoire data, information on donor age, sex, ethnicity and CMV serostatus was compiled. Genome-wide SNP genotypes for about 65% of the roughly 670 donors were used in a later genetic analysis, which treated that subset as a discovery cohort. Every repertoire in the discovery cohort had been generated on one and the same sequencing platform. Both class I and class II loci were covered by HLA typing, at four-digit resolution. The number of typed donors differed by locus: about 620-640 for A, B, C, DRB1 and DQB1; 500 to 550 for DQA1; 600 to 610 for DPA1; and about 470 for DPB1. Roughly five DR-DQ haplotypes were handled as single units for association and clustering, since linkage in the cohort was strong. Across 398 genotyped donors of the cohort, an average of about 240,000 unique TCR beta nucleotide sequences per donor were sequenced, and approximately 17% of those sequences were non-productive.

Compared with germline, V lacks 1 base and J lacks 2 bases; bases without a gene match: 3. From the cysteine through the phenylalanine, the CDR3 covers 15 amino acids. The read is trimmed to its CDR3 DNA, 45 bases read in frame from base 1. Taken from the germline V gene, the CDR1 and CDR2 loops are SGHTA and FQGNSA. Notes on this clone: Its antigen is still unknown. No base-level quality is on record; no much larger clone is a single base apart.

The cohort comprised 666 healthy bone marrow donors. Cohort members were all nominally healthy when sampled, although unrecorded immune exposures were likely present. The donor was CMV seropositive and belonged to the group of a few hundred seropositive cohort members. A peripheral blood sample was collected from each donor, and TCR beta sequencing was performed on peripheral blood mononuclear cells. The Qiagen DNeasy Blood Extraction Kit was used to extract genomic DNA from the blood cell samples. Broad study findings and their caveats: Linkage disequilibrium might explain the correlated functional status among segregating V segments, but an unknown experimental factor could not be ruled out. In vitro tests confirmed that a few of the cytomegalovirus-associated TCR beta chains recognize cytomegalovirus antigens. A cluster of highly shared sequence variants was judged likely to represent a technical artifact of the sequencing pipeline. Because counts were too low, seventeen rarely observed V segments, including chromosome 9 orphons, were left out of the earlier analysis of 500 to 750 of the donors. Most TCR sequences were seen in very few donors, while some public TCRs were found in many individuals. In a later analysis, the rate of TCR association differed among HLA loci, with DRB1 alleles having the most associated TCRs and HLA-C alleles having the fewest. This cohort had only TCR beta chains sequenced, and the lack of alpha or paired-chain data limited which features could be detected. A later analysis found that HLA-associated TCR beta chains were more clonally expanded and had lower generation probabilities than equally common non-associated chains. Presence/absence analyses assumed roughly uniform sequencing depth across donors, an assumption that may not hold. In a later analysis, 15,000 to 20,000 TCR beta sequences were associated with specific HLA alleles at a false discovery rate of 0.05. Strong co-occurrence of HLA alleles, especially DR and DQ, made assigning TCR associations to individual alleles difficult. In a later genetic analysis, fewer N-insertions in productive TCRs were reported among donors in an Asian-associated ancestry cluster than the roughly 700-donor mean. The classifier was reported to diagnose cytomegalovirus status with high specificity and sensitivity in both the original cohort and the validation cohort. In a later analysis, several top co-occurrence clusters were reported to appear linked to parvovirus B19, influenza, CMV and Epstein-Barr virus. According to a later analysis, most CMV-associated TCR beta chains appeared to be HLA-restricted, and the HLA associations seemed to be driven largely by CMV exposure. Immune exposure information for the cohort was limited to CMV serostatus. V-gene and J-gene trimming of TCR beta chains was associated with a missense DCLRE1C variant in a later genetic analysis, and the association was replicated in an independent cohort. According to the authors, the approach could potentially be generalized to other disease states and immunological phenotypes. In an earlier analysis of approximately 590 of the donors, most TCR beta V segments were observed in productive rearrangements about 90% or about 30% of the time, broadly matching IMGT annotations. Because HLA typing was missing for some donors at each locus, association tests included only the typed subset. The 87-base-pair reads could not distinguish some IMGT-functional V segments, including TRBV6-2 and TRBV6-3, so those segments were excluded. The study gave a list of around 170 TCR beta chains associated with cytomegalovirus. A further reported finding was that TCR beta sequences accurately predicted the HLA-A and HLA-B alleles for most subjects in the first cohort.

Library method: the immunoSEQ multiplex PCR assay. For the multiplex PCR, a mixture combining 60 forward primers for TCR Vbeta segments and 13 reverse primers for TCR Jbeta segments was used. The CDR3 region of rearranged TCR beta genes was amplified from genomic DNA by a multiplex PCR assay. On the Illumina HiSeq System, the amplified TCR beta libraries were sequenced as 87-base-pair reads. The source study handled its data this way. In a later analysis, tens of millions of unique TCR beta chains were counted across the roughly 670 repertoires, and around 10 million of these chains were shared by at least two donors. Raw reads were error-corrected and collapsed into unique sequences with a nearest-neighbor algorithm that merged closely related sequences to remove PCR and sequencing errors. V, D and J gene segments were assigned by aligning CDR3 sequences to IMGT reference sequences. Each retained sequence needed at least a six-nucleotide match to both a V gene segment and a J gene segment. A rearrangement counted as productive if the CDR3 had no stop codons and remained in frame with V and J, and every other rearrangement counted as non-productive. CDR3 was defined according to IMGT convention as the region running from the second conserved V-encoded cysteine to the conserved J-encoded phenylalanine. The earlier analysis of about 590 of the donors excluded sequences that lacked an unambiguous match to a single V gene segment. An earlier analysis of a few hundred of the donors called V segments functional above 56.7% productive rearrangements and segregating when the between-donor standard deviation exceeded 5%. To diagnose cytomegalovirus status from the catalog of TCR beta chain sequences, a statistical classification framework was built. V and J gene assignment, in a later analysis, came from comparing TCR nucleotide sequences with IMGT/GENE-DB human TR gene sequences. In a later analysis, CDR3 sequences and most-parsimonious VDJ recombination scenarios were assigned using the TCRdist pipeline. In a later analysis, each TCR beta chain was defined by its CDR3 amino acid sequence together with its V-gene family, and reads without a unique V-gene family were excluded. In a later analysis, 500 to 650 highly shared, low-generation-probability nucleotide sequences were removed to address suspected cross-contamination and a sequencing artifact. A later analysis calculated a clonal expansion index for each public chain from normalized within-repertoire ranks of inferred template counts. A later analysis computed generation probabilities with a VDJ recombination model fitted to out-of-frame rearrangements, and checked the results against IGoR. In a later analysis, TCR-TCR, TCR-HLA and TCR-CMV co-occurrence was scored with hypergeometric tests, and a repertoire-size bias correction was applied to TCR pairs. In a later analysis, false discovery rates were estimated by permuting HLA or CMV assignments 20 times. In a later analysis, co-occurring TCRs were grouped using DBSCAN, and TCRdist sequence similarity was added for clustering within HLA-allele-positive subsets. Co-occurrence clustering excluded repertoires with fewer than 30,000 or more than 120,000 public chains, plus five with anomalous nucleotide sharing. In TCRdb, the immuneACCESS table is reduced to in-frame sequences with V and J assigned. These tables do not hold every clone; where another copy was compared, an unresolved V gene accounts for under half, and the others remain unexplained. V, J and clone size are those of that table, while D and trimming were read from the DNA. The sample table contains 150,000 to 200,000 clones; only one count was recorded for roughly 72% of them. The ten largest clones capture approximately 7.1% of the sample.

This chain joins TRBV7-2 to TRBJ2-7; TRBD2 matches 9 bases in the middle. This TCR was recovered from a man in his forties in good health and CMV-seropositive. Specimen: PBMCs. The CDR3 protein is CASSLDSGGTYEQYF. The DNA reads TGTGCCAGCAGCTTAGATAGCGGGGGCACCTACGAGCAGTACTTC. Reference TRBV7-2 and TRBJ2-7 genes cover what lies past the CDR3, so the full variable domain is GAGVSQSPSNKVTEKGKDVELRCDPISGHTALYWYRQSLGQGLEFLIYFQGNSAPDKSGLPSDRFSAERTGGSVSTLTIQRTQQEDSAVYLCASSLDSGGTYEQYFGPGTRLTVT.